This TCR beta chain was obtained from a study of T cell responses to AZD1222 COVID-19 vaccine. Turning to the study itself: Investigators merged groups given second doses at roughly 4 or roughly 12 weeks. Study outcomes and limitations: Spike-specific TCR breadth and depth rose after two AZD1222 doses. Repertoires were obtained solely post-peak T cell response. There were mostly white British donors and more females than males, and clonal diversity was possibly underestimated.

Clones were sequenced by immunoSEQ multiplex PCR, and TCRdb holds only the in-frame ones, with some missing. The repertoire includes 75,000 to 100,000 clones, about 88% of them detected once, and roughly 2.8% sits in the top ten. Comment on this clone: Its antigen is unknown.

This CDR3 has 14 residues. Germline loops: CDR1 MNHEY, CDR2 SVGEGT. The ends were cut back, 4 bases at V and 3 bases at J, with 12 bases in the middle. The chain recombines TRBV6-2 or TRBV6-3 with TRBJ1-1; D might be TRBD1 (6 bases). The sequencing here drew on peripheral blood, taken on day 0 of AZD1222 vaccination. The receptor was derived from an adult in good health. CDR3 protein: CASSFGGLDTEAFF. CDR3 sequence (DNA): TGTGCCAGCAGTTTCGGGGGGCTCGACACTGAAGCTTTCTTT.